This T cell receptor beta chain was documented in a study of T cell repertoires in cytomegalovirus infection (dated by TCRdb to between 2017 and 2020). In terms of the full investigation: Alongside well-studied HLA-B-restricted epitopes, the peptide stimulations were aimed at recently identified HLA-C-restricted CMV epitopes, whose presentation resists viral immunomodulation. Donor HLA type was relevant to the analysis, because carriage of CMV infection together with the matching HLA type was indicated by public TCR beta signatures. Beyond this particular receptor, the publication reports: The ex vivo response was dominated by HLA-C-restricted CMV-specific TCR beta clonotypes, and the single most frequent clonotype in two of eight donors was supplied by these HLA-C-restricted clonotypes. Cumulative frequency of public TCR beta family members discriminated carriers of CMV infection plus the relevant HLA type in this cohort and an independent 352-donor cohort.

These reads were obtained on an Illumina HiSeq 1500. TCRdb reworked the public reads: Q25 trimming with fastp, MiXCR clone assembly, productive beta chains retained. Each record represents a unique CDR3 protein, reported with the most common genes and DNA among its rows. The sample includes fewer than 950,000 distinct CDR3 sequences, with 30% to 35% observed a single time. The ten largest clones capture about an eighth of the sample. From the cysteine up to the phenylalanine, the CDR3 has a length of 13 residues. Only the CDR3 DNA is retained, 39 bases long and in frame from the first base. Germline trimming amounts to 6 bases on V and 7 bases on J, with 6 as the count of junction bases outside the gene matches. The germline V gene gives CDR1 as SQVTM and CDR2 as ANQGSEA. Per the publication, the treatment or condition label means: in vitro stimulation with specific CMV peptide epitopes to enrich CMV-specific T cells.

Concerning this clonotype: It has no known antigen specificity. Within one base of it there is no much larger clone, and no base qualities were kept.

The material was cultured CD8+ T cells from PBMCs, obtained from culture after CMV antigen stimulation. The TCR originated in a human donor in good health (CMV status not recorded). Some clones in this sample may be carry-over from other donors' samples. The chain was built from TRBV29-1 and TRBJ1-6; 7 bases in the middle match TRBD1. For the CDR3, the sequence is CSVQTGRNSPLHF. The nucleotide sequence reads TGCAGCGTCCAGACAGGGAGAAATTCACCCCTCCACTTT.